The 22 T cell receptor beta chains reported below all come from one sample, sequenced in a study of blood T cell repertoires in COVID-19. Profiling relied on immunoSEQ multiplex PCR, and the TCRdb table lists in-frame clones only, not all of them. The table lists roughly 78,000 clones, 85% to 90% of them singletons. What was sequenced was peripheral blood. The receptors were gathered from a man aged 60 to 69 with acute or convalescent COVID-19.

CDR3 coding DNA: TGCGCCACGATCACCGGACCGGACAGGGGGCAAGAGACCCAGTACTTC. As protein: CATITGPDRGQETQYF. The chain recombines TRBV5-1 with TRBJ2-5; TRBD1 matches at 10 bases. Germline trimming cut 9 bases from V and 2 bases from J; bases unmatched to any gene: 13. Germline CDR1 SGHRS, CDR2 YFSETQ. The CDR3 is made up of 16 amino acids.

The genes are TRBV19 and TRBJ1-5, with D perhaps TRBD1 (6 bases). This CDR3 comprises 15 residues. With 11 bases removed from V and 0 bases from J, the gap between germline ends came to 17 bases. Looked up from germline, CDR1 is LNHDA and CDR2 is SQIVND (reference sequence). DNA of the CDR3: TGTGCCCGAGGGGAAAAGGGACATAGCAATCAGCCCCAGCATTTT. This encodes CARGEKGHSNQPQHF.

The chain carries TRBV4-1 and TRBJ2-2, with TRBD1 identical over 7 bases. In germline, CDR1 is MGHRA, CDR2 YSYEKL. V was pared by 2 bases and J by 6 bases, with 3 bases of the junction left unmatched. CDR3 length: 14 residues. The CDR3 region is CASSQKGAAGELFF. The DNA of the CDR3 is TGCGCCAGCAGCCAAAAGGGGGCGGCCGGGGAGCTGTTTTTT.

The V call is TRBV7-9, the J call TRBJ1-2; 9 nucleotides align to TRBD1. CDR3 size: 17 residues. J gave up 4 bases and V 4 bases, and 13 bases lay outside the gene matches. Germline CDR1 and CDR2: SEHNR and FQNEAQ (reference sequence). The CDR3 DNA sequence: TGTGCCAGCAGCTCAGCTCCGGGACAGGGAAATTCCTATGGCTACACCTTC. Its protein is CASSSAPGQGNSYGYTF.

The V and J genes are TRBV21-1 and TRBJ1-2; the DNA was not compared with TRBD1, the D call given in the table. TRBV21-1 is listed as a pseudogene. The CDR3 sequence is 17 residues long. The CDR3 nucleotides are TGTGCCAGCAGCAAACAAGGATCCAGGGGGCGAAACTATGGCTACACCTTC. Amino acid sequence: CASSKQGSRGRNYGYTF.

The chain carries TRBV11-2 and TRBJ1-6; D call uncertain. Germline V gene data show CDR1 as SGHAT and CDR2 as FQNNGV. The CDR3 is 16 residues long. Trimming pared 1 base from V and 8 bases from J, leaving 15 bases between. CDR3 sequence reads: CASSLVVGLFDSPLHF. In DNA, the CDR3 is TGTGCCAGCAGCTTAGTTGTTGGGCTTTTCGATTCACCCCTCCACTTT.

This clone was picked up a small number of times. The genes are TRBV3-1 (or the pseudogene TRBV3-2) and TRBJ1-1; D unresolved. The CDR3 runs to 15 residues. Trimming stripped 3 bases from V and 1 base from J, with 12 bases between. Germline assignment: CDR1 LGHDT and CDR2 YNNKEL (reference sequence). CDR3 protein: CASSHRTAGNTEAFF. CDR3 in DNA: TGTGCCAGCAGCCACCGAACAGCGGGGAACACTGAAGCTTTCTTT.

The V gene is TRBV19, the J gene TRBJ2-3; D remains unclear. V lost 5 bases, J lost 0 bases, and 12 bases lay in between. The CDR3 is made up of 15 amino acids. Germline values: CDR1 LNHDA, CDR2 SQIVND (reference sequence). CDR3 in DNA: TGTGCCAGTAGTTGGAGACGCCGTAGCACAGATACGCAGTATTTT. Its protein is CASSWRRRSTDTQYF.

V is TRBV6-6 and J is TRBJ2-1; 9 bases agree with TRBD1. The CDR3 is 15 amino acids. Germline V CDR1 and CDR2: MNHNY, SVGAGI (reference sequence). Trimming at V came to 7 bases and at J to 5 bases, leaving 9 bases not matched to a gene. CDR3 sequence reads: CASTDTGGADNEQFF. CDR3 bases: TGTGCCAGCACCGATACAGGGGGCGCCGACAATGAGCAGTTCTTC.

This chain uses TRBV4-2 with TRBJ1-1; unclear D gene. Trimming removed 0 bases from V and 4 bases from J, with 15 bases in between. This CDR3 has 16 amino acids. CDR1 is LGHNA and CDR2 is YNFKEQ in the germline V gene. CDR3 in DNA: TGTGCCAGCAGCCAAGATGACCCTAGAACGGCCACTGAAGCTTTCTTT. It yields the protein CASSQDDPRTATEAFF.

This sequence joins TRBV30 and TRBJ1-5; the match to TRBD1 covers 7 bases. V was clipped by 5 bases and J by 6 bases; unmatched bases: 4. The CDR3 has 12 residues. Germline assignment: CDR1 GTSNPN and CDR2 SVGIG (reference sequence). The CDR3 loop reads CAWGQEAQPQHF. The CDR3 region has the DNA TGTGCCTGGGGACAGGAGGCTCAGCCCCAGCATTTT. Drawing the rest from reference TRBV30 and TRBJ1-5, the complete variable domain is SQTIHQWPATLVQPVGSPLSLECTVEGTSNPNLYWYRQAAGRGLQLLFYSVGIGQISSEVPQNLSASRPQDRQFILSSKKLLLSDSGFYLCAWGQEAQPQHFGDGTRLSIL.

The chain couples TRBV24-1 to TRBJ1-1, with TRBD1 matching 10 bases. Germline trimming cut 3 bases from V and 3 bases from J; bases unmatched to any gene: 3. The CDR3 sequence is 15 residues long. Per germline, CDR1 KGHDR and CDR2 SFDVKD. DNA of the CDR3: TGTGCCACCAGTGATAGGACAGGGGGACACACTGAAGCTTTCTTT. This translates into CATSDRTGGHTEAFF.

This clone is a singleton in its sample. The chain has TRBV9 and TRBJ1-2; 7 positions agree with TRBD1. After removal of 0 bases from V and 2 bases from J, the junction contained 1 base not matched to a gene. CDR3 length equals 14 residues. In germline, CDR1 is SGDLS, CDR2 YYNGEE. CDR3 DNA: TGTGCCAGCAGCGTAGAAGGGGGCAACTATGGCTACACCTTC. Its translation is CASSVEGGNYGYTF.

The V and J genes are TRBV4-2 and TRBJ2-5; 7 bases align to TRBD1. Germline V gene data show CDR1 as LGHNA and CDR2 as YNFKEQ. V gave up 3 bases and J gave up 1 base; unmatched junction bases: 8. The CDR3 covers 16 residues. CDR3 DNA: TGTGCCAGCAGCCATAGGGGACAGTACCCCCAAGAGACCCAGTACTTC. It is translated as CASSHRGQYPQETQYF.

CDR3 residues: CASSTSGGPGELFF. DNA for the CDR3: TGCGCCAGCAGCACGTCCGGTGGGCCCGGGGAGCTGTTTTTT. The V and J genes are TRBV5-1 and TRBJ2-2; D gene ambiguous. The ends were cut back, 4 bases at V and 6 bases at J, with 13 bases in the middle. Germline lookup yields CDR1 SGHRS and CDR2 YFSETQ. CDR3 length equals 14 residues.

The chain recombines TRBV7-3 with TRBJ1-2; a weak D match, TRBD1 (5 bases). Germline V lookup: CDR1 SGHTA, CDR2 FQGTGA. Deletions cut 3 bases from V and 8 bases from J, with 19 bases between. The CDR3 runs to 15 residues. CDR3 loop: CASSFNPSGHSGYTF. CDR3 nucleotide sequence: TGTGCCAGCAGCTTTAACCCGTCAGGGCATAGCGGCTACACCTTC. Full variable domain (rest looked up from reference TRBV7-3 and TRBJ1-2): GAGVSQTPSNKVTEKGKYVELRCDPISGHTALYWYRQSLGQGPEFLIYFQGTGAADDSGLPNDRFFAVRPEGSVSTLKIQRTERGDSAVYLCASSFNPSGHSGYTFGSGTRLTVV.

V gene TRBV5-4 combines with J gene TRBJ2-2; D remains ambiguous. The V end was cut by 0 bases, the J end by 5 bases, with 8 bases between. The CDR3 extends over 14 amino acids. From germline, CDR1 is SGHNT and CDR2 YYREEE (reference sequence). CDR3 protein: CASSLVAETGELFF. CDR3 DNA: TGTGCCAGCAGCTTGGTCGCCGAGACCGGGGAGCTGTTTTTT.

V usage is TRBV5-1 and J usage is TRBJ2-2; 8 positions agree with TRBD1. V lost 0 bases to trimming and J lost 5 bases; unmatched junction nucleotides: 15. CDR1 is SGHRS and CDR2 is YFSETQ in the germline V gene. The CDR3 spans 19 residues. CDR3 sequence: CASSLVGLGTGRTTGELFF. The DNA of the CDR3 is TGCGCCAGCAGCTTGGTCGGCCTGGGGACAGGACGAACGACCGGGGAGCTGTTTTTT.

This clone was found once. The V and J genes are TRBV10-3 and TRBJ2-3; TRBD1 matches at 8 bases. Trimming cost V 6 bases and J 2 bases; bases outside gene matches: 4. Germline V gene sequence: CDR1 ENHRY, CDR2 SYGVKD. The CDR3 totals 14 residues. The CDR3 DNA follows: TGTGCCATCAGACAGGGGGTTCCCACAGATACGCAGTATTTT. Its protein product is CAIRQGVPTDTQYF.

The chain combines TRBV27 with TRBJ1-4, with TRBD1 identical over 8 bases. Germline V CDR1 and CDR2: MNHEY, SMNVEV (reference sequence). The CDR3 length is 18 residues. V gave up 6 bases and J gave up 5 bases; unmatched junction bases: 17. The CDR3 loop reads CASSWTIPGQGKNEKLFF. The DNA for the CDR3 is TGTGCCAGCAGCTGGACAATACCTGGACAGGGAAAAAATGAAAAACTGTTTTTT.

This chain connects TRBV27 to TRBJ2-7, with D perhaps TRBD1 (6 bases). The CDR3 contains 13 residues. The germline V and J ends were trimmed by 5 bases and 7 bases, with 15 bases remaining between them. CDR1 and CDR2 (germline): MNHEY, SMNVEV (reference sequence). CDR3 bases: TGTGCCAGCAGTCTGACAGGATCTGGGGAGCAGTACTTC. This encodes CASSLTGSGEQYF.

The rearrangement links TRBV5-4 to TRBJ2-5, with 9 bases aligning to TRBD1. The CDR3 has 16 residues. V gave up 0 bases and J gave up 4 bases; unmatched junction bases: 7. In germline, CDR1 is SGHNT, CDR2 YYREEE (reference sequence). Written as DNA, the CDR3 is TGTGCCAGCAGCTTGGTTGGACAGGGGTTGGGAGAGACCCAGTACTTC. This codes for CASSLVGQGLGETQYF. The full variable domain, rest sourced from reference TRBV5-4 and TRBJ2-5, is ETGVTQSPTHLIKTRGQQVTLRCSSQSGHNTVSWYQQALGQGPQFIFQYYREEENGRGNFPPRFSGLQFPNYSSELNVNALELDDSALYLCASSLVGQGLGETQYFGPGTRLLVL.